These 26 T cell receptor beta chains share one sample of origin, sequenced in a study of blood T cell repertoires in COVID-19. Produced via immunoSEQ multiplex PCR; TCRdb's table is partial and in-frame only. The table records over 150,000 clones, roughly four fifths of them present only once. Specimen: PBMCs or T cells enriched from blood (not recorded which). These receptor sequences come from a man in his forties or fifties who had recovered from COVID-19.

The V gene is TRBV7-2, the J gene TRBJ1-3, with a possible D match to TRBD1 (5 bases). V lost 6 bases and J 2 bases, leaving 11 bases between the germline ends. CDR3 length equals 14 residues. Germline V lookup: CDR1 SGHTA, CDR2 FQGNSA. CDR3 protein: CASRLRTTGNTIYF. In DNA form, the CDR3 reads TGTGCCAGCAGACTTAGGACAACTGGAAACACCATATATTTT. The whole variable domain, remainder taken from reference TRBV7-2 and TRBJ1-3, is GAGVSQSPSNKVTEKGKDVELRCDPISGHTALYWYRQSLGQGLEFLIYFQGNSAPDKSGLPSDRFSAERTGGSVSTLTIQRTQQEDSAVYLCASRLRTTGNTIYFGEGSWLTVV.

The genes are TRBV9 and TRBJ2-1; 11 bases align to TRBD2. The CDR3 extends over 18 amino acids. CDR1 is SGDLS, CDR2 YYNGEE, per germline. With V trimmed by 2 bases and J by 4 bases, 11 bases remained unmatched. DNA for the CDR3: TGTGCCAGCAGCGTGGGTAGCGGGGGGGCTAACGGATACAATGAGCAGTTCTTC. This gives the protein CASSVGSGGANGYNEQFF.

The V and J genes are TRBV7-9 and TRBJ1-1; 7 nucleotides match TRBD1. V shed 5 bases and J 8 bases; nucleotides not matched to a gene: 5. Germline loops: CDR1 SEHNR, CDR2 FQNEAQ (reference sequence). The CDR3 has 12 residues. The CDR3 region is CASSKGTAEAFF. CDR3 sequence (DNA): TGTGCCAGCAGCAAAGGGACAGCAGAAGCTTTCTTT.

This clone was picked up one time. The rearrangement uses TRBV6-1 and TRBJ1-2; TRBD1 matches 12 bases. J lost 2 bases, V lost 4 bases, and 8 bases had no gene match. The CDR3 length is 17 residues. CDR1 is MNHNS and CDR2 is SASEGT in the germline V gene. CDR3 DNA sequence: TGTGCCAGCAGTGGCCGGGACAGGGGGCAGGAAAACTATGGCTACACCTTC. This translates into CASSGRDRGQENYGYTF.

V is TRBV24-1 and J is TRBJ1-3; a weak D match, TRBD1 (6 bases). Trimming took off 10 bases at V and 2 bases at J, with 8 bases between the two ends. CDR3 size: 12 residues. Germline CDR1 is KGHDR and CDR2 is SFDVKD. CDR3 residues: CATQGPGNTIYF. CDR3 DNA: TGTGCCACACAGGGACCTGGAAACACCATATATTTT.

The chain uses TRBV5-4 and TRBJ1-2; TRBD1 agrees at 7 bases. This CDR3 comprises 14 residues. V was pared by 3 bases and J by 8 bases, with 10 bases of the junction left unmatched. Germline assignment: CDR1 SGHNT and CDR2 YYREEE (reference sequence). The CDR3 is CASSSMDRLGGYTF. CDR3 DNA: TGTGCCAGCAGCTCGATGGACAGGTTGGGCGGCTACACCTTC.

The chain uses TRBV4-2 and TRBJ2-7, with 7 nucleotides matching TRBD2. The trim removed 4 bases at V and 2 bases at J, leaving 5 bases unmatched. This CDR3 spans 14 amino acids. From germline, CDR1 is LGHNA and CDR2 YNFKEQ. The CDR3 region has the DNA TGTGCCAGCAGCCGGACTAGTTCCCCCTACGAGCAGTACTTC. As protein: CASSRTSSPYEQYF.

V and J are TRBV20-1 and TRBJ2-3; 9 nucleotides match TRBD1. The CDR3 contains 15 residues. Germline V CDR1 and CDR2: DFQATT, SNEGSKA (reference sequence). J lost 3 bases, V lost 3 bases, and 7 bases had no gene match. The CDR3 DNA reads TGCAGTGCTAGTCGCCCCGGGACAGGGACAGATACGCAGTATTTT. It codes for CSASRPGTGTDTQYF.

This rearrangement joins TRBV6-4 to TRBJ1-1; D is unclear. Per the germline V gene, CDR1 is MRHNA and CDR2 is SNTAGT. V dropped 3 bases and J dropped 1 base, with 6 bases sitting between them. This CDR3 region has 13 residues. DNA for the CDR3: TGTGCCAGCAGTGAGTCGGGGAACACTGAAGCTTTCTTT. It encodes CASSESGNTEAFF.

The chain is built from TRBV30 and TRBJ2-3; D might be TRBD2 (6 bases). Germline CDR1 reads GTSNPN; CDR2 reads SVGIG (reference sequence). The V end lost 0 bases, the J end lost 10 bases, and 14 bases lay between the germline ends. This CDR3 contains 13 residues. The CDR3 loop is CAWSVAPSGAQYF. In DNA, the CDR3 is TGTGCCTGGAGTGTAGCTCCCTCGGGGGCGCAGTATTTT.

This chain joins TRBV7-2 and TRBJ1-1; D uncertain. The germline V and J ends were trimmed by 4 bases and 0 bases, with 9 bases remaining between them. The CDR3 contains 14 residues. Germline V gene sequence: CDR1 SGHTA, CDR2 FQGNSA. The CDR3 bases are TGTGCCAGCAGCTCGAGGGCTATGAACACTGAAGCTTTCTTT. It codes for CASSSRAMNTEAFF.

This sequence joins TRBV25-1 and TRBJ1-2, with D unresolved. The V end was cut by 2 bases, the J end by 3 bases, with 13 bases between. Germline V CDR1 and CDR2: MGHDK, SYGVNS. CDR3 length equals 15 residues. CDR3 DNA sequence: TGTGCCAGCAGTGAAACTCCGAACGGGGACTATGGCTACACCTTC. It is translated as CASSETPNGDYGYTF.

This clone appeared a few times. In DNA, the CDR3 is TGCGCCAGCGCGGGGGACTTCTCTGGAAACACCATATATTTT. It specifies CASAGDFSGNTIYF. The chain carries TRBV5-1 and TRBJ1-3; perhaps TRBD1 as D (5 bases). This CDR3 has 14 residues. Per the germline V gene, CDR1 is SGHRS and CDR2 is YFSETQ. Trimming shortened V by 7 bases and J by 0 bases, and 11 bases separated the two germline ends.

This clone has more than one count but fewer than ten. CDR3 in DNA: TGTGCCAGCAGCCGGCCTCGTTGGGCGGGGGGTCCCCAGTTCTTC. This sequence encodes CASSRPRWAGGPQFF. The chain carries TRBV14 and TRBJ2-1, with 8 bases that match TRBD2. The junction had 15 bases not matched to a gene; V was cut back by 4 bases and J by 13 bases. The germline CDR1 and CDR2 sequences are SGHDN and FVKESK. CDR3 size: 15 residues.

This clone was seen a single time. The chain employs TRBV5-8 and TRBJ1-3, with D hard to call. CDR3 size: 12 residues. The germline gives CDR1 SGHTS, CDR2 YDEGEE. Trimming stripped 6 bases from V and 4 bases from J, with 8 bases between. The CDR3: CASTPRGNTIYF. DNA for the CDR3: TGTGCCAGCACCCCTCGGGGAAACACCATATATTTT. Filled out from reference TRBV5-8 and TRBJ1-3, the complete variable domain reads EAGVTQSPTHLIKTRGQQATLRCSPISGHTSVYWYQQALGLGLQFLLWYDEGEERNRGNFPPRFSGRQFPNYSSELNVNALELEDSALYLCASTPRGNTIYFGEGSWLTVV.

This clone has only a few counts. The chain is built from TRBV6-4 and TRBJ2-1, with a tentative D call TRBD1 (6 bases). CDR1 is MRHNA and CDR2 is SNTAGT in the germline V gene. V dropped 0 bases and J dropped 9 bases, with 9 bases sitting between them. The CDR3 sequence is 13 residues long. The CDR3 DNA is TGTGCCAGCAGTGACTCGGGGGCGGGTGAGCAGTTCTTC. Residues: CASSDSGAGEQFF.

This clone was recorded a few times. The V gene is TRBV28, the J gene TRBJ1-2, with D possibly TRBD1 on 6 matching bases. The V and J ends lost 2 bases and 3 bases respectively, with 7 bases between them. Per germline, CDR1 MDHEN and CDR2 SYDVKM. The CDR3 consists of 13 residues. Here the CDR3 DNA reads TGTGCCAGCAGTTTACCAGGGGACTATGGCTACACCTTC. Translated, it gives CASSLPGDYGYTF.

This clone was detected once. The rearrangement uses TRBV5-6 and TRBJ2-4; D perhaps matches TRBD1 (6 bases). V lost 4 bases and J lost 8, with 13 bases in between. CDR3 size: 13 residues. Germline CDR1 is SGHDT and CDR2 is YYEEEE. For the CDR3, the DNA is TGTGCCAGCAGCGGCCGGGACAAGTACATTCAGTACTTC. Amino acids: CASSGRDKYIQYF.

For the CDR3, the DNA is TGTGCCAGCAGCTCGGACAGAAACACCGGGGAGCTGTTTTTT. Its translation: CASSSDRNTGELFF. The J gene is TRBJ2-2, the V gene TRBV7-3; maybe TRBD1 (6 bases). The CDR3 is 14 amino acids. Trimming shortened V by 4 bases and J by 2 bases, and 8 bases separated the two germline ends. Per germline, CDR1 SGHTA and CDR2 FQGTGA.

The V gene is TRBV28, the J gene TRBJ1-2; TRBD1 agrees at 9 bases. The CDR3 contains 13 residues. Germline lookup yields CDR1 MDHEN and CDR2 SYDVKM. The ends lost 10 bases at V and 4 bases at J; junction bases unmatched: 7. CDR3 DNA sequence: TGTGCCATAGGGACAGGGTTAATCTATGGCTACACCTTC. As protein: CAIGTGLIYGYTF.

The rearrangement uses TRBV25-1 and TRBJ2-7; a weak D match, TRBD1 (7 bases). This CDR3 is built from 14 residues. The germline V gene encodes CDR1 MGHDK and CDR2 SYGVNS. V was clipped by 10 bases and J by 6 bases, with 22 bases between them. Written as DNA, the CDR3 is TGTGCCACCAACCCCAGGGGGGAAGCGGCCGAGCAGTACTTC. Residues: CATNPRGEAAEQYF.

This chain connects TRBV5-4 to TRBJ2-1; D unresolved. Looked up from germline, CDR1 is SGHNT and CDR2 is YYREEE (reference sequence). The germline V and J ends were trimmed by 0 bases and 9 bases, with 7 bases remaining between them. This CDR3 contains 12 residues. CDR3 bases: TGTGCCAGCAGCTTGGGTCCAGGTGAGCAGTTCTTC. This gives the protein CASSLGPGEQFF.

The table lists this clone with a count of one. The V call is TRBV5-5, the J call TRBJ2-5; tentative D call: TRBD2 (5 bases). The V gene's germline CDR1 is SGHKS and CDR2 YYEKEE (reference sequence). Trimming removed 1 base from V and 5 bases from J, with 9 bases in between. The CDR3 loop spans 13 amino acids. The CDR3 region has the DNA TGTGCCAGCAGCTTGTCGATAGCGGAGACCCAGTACTTC. As protein: CASSLSIAETQYF.

The genes are TRBV18 and TRBJ2-1; D ambiguous. Germline-derived CDR1 and CDR2 are KGHSH and LQKENI. V dropped 6 bases and J dropped 9 bases, with 12 bases sitting between them. The CDR3 loop spans 12 amino acids. The CDR3 loop reads CASSITPSEQFF. CDR3 in DNA: TGTGCCAGCTCCATTACCCCGAGTGAGCAGTTCTTC.

The chain joins TRBV3-1 (or the pseudogene TRBV3-2) to TRBJ1-1, with D maybe TRBD1 (5 bases). The V gene lost 5 bases and the J gene lost 5 bases, with 18 bases spanning the gap. Germline loops: CDR1 LGHDT, CDR2 YNNKEL (reference sequence). This CDR3 is 15 amino acids long. For the CDR3, the DNA is TGTGCCAGCAGCTCAAACCCCCAGGGCCCGACTGAAGCTTTCTTT. Protein product: CASSSNPQGPTEAFF.

The rearrangement links TRBV6-4 to TRBJ1-5; 8 nucleotides align to TRBD1. The CDR3 has 14 amino acids. The V gene end was trimmed by 4 bases and the J gene end by 6 bases; junction bases not matched to a gene: 5. Germline-derived CDR1 and CDR2 are MRHNA and SNTAGT. The CDR3 sequence is CASSVSGGGQPQHF. The CDR3 DNA sequence: TGTGCCAGCAGTGTGTCAGGGGGCGGTCAGCCCCAGCATTTT.